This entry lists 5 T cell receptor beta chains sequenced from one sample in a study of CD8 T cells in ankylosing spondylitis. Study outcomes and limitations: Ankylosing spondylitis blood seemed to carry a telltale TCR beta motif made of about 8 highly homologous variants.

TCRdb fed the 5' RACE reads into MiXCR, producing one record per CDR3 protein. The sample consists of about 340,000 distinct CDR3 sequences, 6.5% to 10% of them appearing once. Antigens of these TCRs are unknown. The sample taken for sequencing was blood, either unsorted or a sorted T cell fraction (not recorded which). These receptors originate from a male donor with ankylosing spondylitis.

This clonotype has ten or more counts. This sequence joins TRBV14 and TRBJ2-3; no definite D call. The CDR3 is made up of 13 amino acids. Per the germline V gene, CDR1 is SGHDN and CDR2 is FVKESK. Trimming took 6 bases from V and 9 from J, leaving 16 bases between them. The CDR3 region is CASRPTLGYTQYF. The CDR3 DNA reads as TGTGCCAGCAGGCCTACTCTAGGGTACACGCAGTATTTT.

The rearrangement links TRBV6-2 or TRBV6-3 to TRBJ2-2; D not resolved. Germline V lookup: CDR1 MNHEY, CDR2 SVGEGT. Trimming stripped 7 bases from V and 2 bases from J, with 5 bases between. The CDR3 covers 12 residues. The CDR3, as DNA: TGTGCCAGCATGAGCAACACCGGGGAGCTGTTTTTT. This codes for CASMSNTGELFF.

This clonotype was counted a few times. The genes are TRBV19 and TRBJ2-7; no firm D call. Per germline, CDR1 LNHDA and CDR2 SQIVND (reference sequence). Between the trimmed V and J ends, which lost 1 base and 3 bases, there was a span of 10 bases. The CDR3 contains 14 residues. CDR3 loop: CASSIVPGDYEQYF. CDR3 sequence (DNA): TGTGCCAGTAGTATAGTTCCAGGTGACTACGAGCAGTACTTC.

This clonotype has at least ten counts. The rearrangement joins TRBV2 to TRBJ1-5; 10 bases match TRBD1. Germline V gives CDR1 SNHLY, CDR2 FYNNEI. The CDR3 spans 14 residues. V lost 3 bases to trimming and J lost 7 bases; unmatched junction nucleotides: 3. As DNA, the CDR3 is TGTGCCAGCAGTGAGGGACAGGGGTGGCAGCCCCAGCATTTT. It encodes CASSEGQGWQPQHF.

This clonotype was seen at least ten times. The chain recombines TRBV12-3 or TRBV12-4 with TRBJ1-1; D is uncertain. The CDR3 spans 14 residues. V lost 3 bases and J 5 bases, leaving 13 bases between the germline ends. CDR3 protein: CASSFVGVRTEAFF. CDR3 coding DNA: TGTGCCAGCAGTTTCGTGGGAGTACGAACTGAAGCTTTCTTT.